The source of this TCR beta chain is a study of vaccination and CD4 T cells after COVID-19. At the level of the study: Stimulation of cells relied on overlapping spike peptides derived from SARS-CoV-2, HCoV-NL63, HCoV-OC43 and HCoV-229E.

Treatment specified: approximately 9-day PBMC culture with coronavirus spike peptide pools or control peptides (ViraFEST assay). Study-wide results and caveats: The median count of SARS-CoV-2-reactive clonotypes rose from roughly 21 to 40, not significantly. Post-vaccination, and not before, a median 86.3% of reactive clones appeared in convalescent patients.

Concerning this clonotype itself: The antigen remains unidentified.

An Oncomine TCR Beta short-read assay was used to sequence the DNA from cultured CD4+ T cells. TCRdb redid the calling of the PCR reads with MiXCR, one entry per CDR3 protein. Altogether about 1,900 distinct CDR3 sequences are present, roughly 63% being singletons, with the ten largest covering around 52%. This specimen was CD4+ T cells from blood, cultured in vitro, taken after SARS-CoV-2 vaccination. This receptor was obtained from a human donor who had recovered from COVID-19.

In DNA form, the CDR3 reads TGTGCCAGCAGCTTAGGGGGCAACGCGGGGGAGCTGTTTTTT. Translating gives CASSLGGNAGELFF. This sequence joins TRBV11-3 and TRBJ2-2, with D possibly TRBD1 on 5 matching bases. Germline V gene sequence: CDR1 SGHNT, CDR2 YENEEA. The CDR3 loop spans 14 amino acids. The V end lost 1 base, the J end lost 8 bases, and 11 bases lay between the germline ends.